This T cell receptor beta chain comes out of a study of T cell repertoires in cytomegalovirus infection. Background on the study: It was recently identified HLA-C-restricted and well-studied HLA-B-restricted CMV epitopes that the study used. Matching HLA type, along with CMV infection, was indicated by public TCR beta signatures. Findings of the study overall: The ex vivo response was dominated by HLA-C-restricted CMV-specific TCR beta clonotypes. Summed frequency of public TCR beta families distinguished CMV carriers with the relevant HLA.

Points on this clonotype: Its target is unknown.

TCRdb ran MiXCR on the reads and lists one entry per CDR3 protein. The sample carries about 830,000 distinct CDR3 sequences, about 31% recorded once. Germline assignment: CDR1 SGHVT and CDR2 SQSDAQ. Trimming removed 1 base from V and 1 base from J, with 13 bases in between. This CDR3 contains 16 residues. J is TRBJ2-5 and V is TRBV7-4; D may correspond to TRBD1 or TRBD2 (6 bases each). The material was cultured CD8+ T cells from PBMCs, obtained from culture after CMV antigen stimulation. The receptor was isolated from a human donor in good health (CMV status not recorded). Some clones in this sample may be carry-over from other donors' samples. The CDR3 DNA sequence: TGTGCCAGCAGCTTAGAGGGGGAGGATGCCCAAGAGACCCAGTACTTC. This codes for CASSLEGEDAQETQYF. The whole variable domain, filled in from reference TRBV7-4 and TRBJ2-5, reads GAGVSQSPRYKVAKRGRDVALRCDSISGHVTLYWYRQTLGQGSEVLTYSQSDAQRDKSGRPSGRFSAERPERSVSTLKIQRTEQGDSAVYLCASSLEGEDAQETQYFGPGTRLLVL.